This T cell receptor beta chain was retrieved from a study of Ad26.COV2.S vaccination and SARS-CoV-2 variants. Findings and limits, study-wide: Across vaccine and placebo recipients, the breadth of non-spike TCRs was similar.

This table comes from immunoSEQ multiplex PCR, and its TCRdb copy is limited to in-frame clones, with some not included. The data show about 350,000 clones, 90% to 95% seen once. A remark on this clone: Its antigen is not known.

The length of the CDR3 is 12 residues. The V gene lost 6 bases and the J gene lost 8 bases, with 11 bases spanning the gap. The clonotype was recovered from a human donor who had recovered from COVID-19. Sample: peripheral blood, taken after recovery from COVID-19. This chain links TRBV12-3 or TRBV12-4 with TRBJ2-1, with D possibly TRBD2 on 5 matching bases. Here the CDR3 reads CASSGGGDEQFF. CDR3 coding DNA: TGTGCCAGCAGCGGAGGTGGGGATGAGCAGTTCTTC.